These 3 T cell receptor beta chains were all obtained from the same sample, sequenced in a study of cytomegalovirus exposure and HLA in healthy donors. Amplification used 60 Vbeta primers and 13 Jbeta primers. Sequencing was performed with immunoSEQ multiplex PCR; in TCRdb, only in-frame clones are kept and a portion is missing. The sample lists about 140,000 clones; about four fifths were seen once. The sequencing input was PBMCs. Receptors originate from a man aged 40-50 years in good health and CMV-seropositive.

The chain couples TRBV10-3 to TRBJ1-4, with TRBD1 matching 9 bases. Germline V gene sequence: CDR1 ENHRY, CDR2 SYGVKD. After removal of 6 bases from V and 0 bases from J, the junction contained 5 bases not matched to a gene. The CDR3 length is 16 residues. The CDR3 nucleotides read TGTGCCATCAGGAGCGGGGACAGGGCAACTAATGAAAAACTGTTTTTT. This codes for CAIRSGDRATNEKLFF.

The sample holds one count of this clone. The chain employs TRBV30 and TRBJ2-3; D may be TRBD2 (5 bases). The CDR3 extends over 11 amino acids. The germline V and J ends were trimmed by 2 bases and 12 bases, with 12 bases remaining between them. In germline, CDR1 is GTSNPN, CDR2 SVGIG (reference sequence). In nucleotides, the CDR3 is TGTGCCTGGAGTAATAGAGGGTTCCAGTATTTT. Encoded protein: CAWSNRGFQYF.

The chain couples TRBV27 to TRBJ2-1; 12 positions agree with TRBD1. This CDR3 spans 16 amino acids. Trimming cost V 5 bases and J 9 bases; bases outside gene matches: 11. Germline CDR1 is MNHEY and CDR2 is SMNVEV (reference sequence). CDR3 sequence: CASSRSPGQGAGEQFF. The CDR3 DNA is TGTGCCAGCAGTCGCTCCCCGGGACAGGGGGCCGGTGAGCAGTTCTTC.